These 28 T cell receptor beta chains share one sample of origin, sequenced in a study of T cell changes during pregnancy in multiple sclerosis. This table comes from immunoSEQ multiplex PCR, and its TCRdb copy is limited to in-frame clones, with some not included. The sample yields tens of thousands of clones, roughly 92% seen once. The sample here was CD4+ T cells from peripheral blood mononuclear cells, taken before pregnancy. The receptor set was obtained from a female donor with multiple sclerosis, enrolled in a pregnancy study.

The rearrangement uses TRBV19 and TRBJ2-7; tentative D call: TRBD1 (6 bases). V shed 5 bases and J shed 3 bases, with 11 bases lying between them. Germline CDR1 reads LNHDA; CDR2 reads SQIVND (reference sequence). This CDR3 comprises 13 residues. The CDR3 spells CASSGGSHYEQYF. The CDR3 DNA reads TGTGCCAGTAGTGGGGGCAGCCACTACGAGCAGTACTTC.

The chain couples TRBV5-1 to TRBJ1-3; 8 bases agree with TRBD1. This CDR3 region has 14 residues. V lost 4 bases to trimming and J lost 1 base; unmatched junction nucleotides: 1. Germline V CDR1 and CDR2: SGHRS, YFSETQ. The CDR3 nucleotides are TGCGCCAGCAGCCAGGGGGCATCTGGAAACACCATATATTTT. Translating gives CASSQGASGNTIYF.

This chain links TRBV4-1 with TRBJ1-2; D not certain. Trimming shortened V by 1 base and J by 3 bases, and 24 bases separated the two germline ends. The germline gives CDR1 MGHRA, CDR2 YSYEKL. The CDR3 has 19 amino acids. The CDR3 DNA reads as TGCGCCAGCAGCCAAGGTTTGATGTGGGGTCGGGGAAGCTACTATGGCTACACCTTC. Its protein product is CASSQGLMWGRGSYYGYTF.

The V call is TRBV30, the J call TRBJ1-3; TRBD1 agrees at 8 bases. Looked up from germline, CDR1 is GTSNPN and CDR2 is SVGIG (reference sequence). With V trimmed by 5 bases and J by 1 base, 7 bases remained unmatched. The CDR3 runs 15 residues. The CDR3 nucleotides read TGTGCCTGGTCTACAGGGGGAAATTCTGGAAACACCATATATTTT. Amino acid sequence: CAWSTGGNSGNTIYF.

CDR3 in amino acids: CATSRDLLNTEAFF. CDR3 in DNA: TGTGCCACCAGCAGAGATCTCTTGAACACTGAAGCTTTCTTT. This chain links TRBV15 with TRBJ1-1, with D hard to call. There are 14 residues in the CDR3. CDR1 LNHNV and CDR2 YYDKDF come from the germline V gene (reference sequence). Trimming took off 0 bases at V and 0 bases at J, with 5 bases between the two ends.

This chain joins TRBV7-4 and TRBJ2-1; 11 bases are shared with TRBD2. This CDR3 is 15 amino acids long. V shed 5 bases and J 6 bases; nucleotides not matched to a gene: 6. CDR1 and CDR2 from the germline V gene are SGHVT and SQSDAQ. The CDR3 region has the DNA TGTGCCAGCAGCCTGGGACTAGCGGAGATCAATGAGCAGTTCTTC. Protein product: CASSLGLAEINEQFF.

V is TRBV5-1 and J is TRBJ1-2; D gene unclear. V lost 5 bases and J lost 2, with 13 bases in between. Germline CDR1 reads SGHRS; CDR2 reads YFSETQ. This CDR3 has 14 residues. The CDR3 DNA sequence: TGCGCCAGCAGAAATGAGGGCTCAAACTATGGCTACACCTTC. As protein: CASRNEGSNYGYTF. Variable domain in full (rest from reference TRBV5-1 and TRBJ1-2): KAGVTQTPRYLIKTRGQQVTLSCSPISGHRSVSWYQQTPGQGLQFLFEYFSETQRNKGNFPGRFSGRQFSNSRSEMNVSTLELGDSALYLCASRNEGSNYGYTFGSGTRLTVV.

The chain carries TRBV13 and TRBJ1-1, with D hard to call. Trimming cost V 5 bases and J 4 bases, with 8 bases left between them. The germline gives CDR1 PRHDT, CDR2 FYEKMQ (reference sequence). This CDR3 region has 12 residues. The chain's CDR3 is CASSQVGTEAFF. The CDR3 DNA reads TGTGCCAGCAGCCAGGTGGGCACTGAAGCTTTCTTT.

The sample holds a few counts of this clone. The rearrangement joins TRBV11-2 to TRBJ2-1; TRBD2 might be the D (6 bases). The germline V and J ends were trimmed by 3 bases and 7 bases, with 16 bases remaining between them. The CDR3 is made up of 15 amino acids. CDR1 and CDR2 (germline): SGHAT, FQNNGV. The CDR3 DNA follows: TGTGCCAGCAGCTTGTTCTCGGGAGTCGCGAATGAGCAGTTCTTC. As protein: CASSLFSGVANEQFF.

This CDR3 reads CASSVNAYGEQYF. The DNA for the CDR3 is TGTGCCAGCAGCGTAAACGCGTACGGCGAGCAGTACTTC. J is TRBJ2-7 and V is TRBV9; D gene unclear. The CDR3 runs 13 residues. V was clipped by 1 base and J by 6 bases, with 11 bases between them. Germline V gene sequence: CDR1 SGDLS, CDR2 YYNGEE.

This rearrangement joins TRBV7-9 to TRBJ2-7; 9 nucleotides agree with TRBD1. Germline assignment: CDR1 SEHNR and CDR2 FQNEAQ (reference sequence). CDR3 length: 13 amino acids. The ends lost 5 bases at V and 7 bases at J; junction bases unmatched: 6. CDR3 residues: CASSITGTGEQYF. The CDR3 region has the DNA TGTGCCAGCAGCATAACCGGGACAGGGGAGCAGTACTTC.

This sequence joins TRBV7-6 and TRBJ1-2; 9 positions match TRBD1. Trimming at V came to 4 bases and at J to 9 bases, leaving 9 bases not matched to a gene. The CDR3 has 14 amino acids. From germline, CDR1 is SGHVS and CDR2 FNYEAQ. DNA for the CDR3: TGTGCCAGCAGCTCCGGGACAGGGCCAATGAGCTACACCTTC. Translated: CASSSGTGPMSYTF.

The rearrangement links TRBV4-2 to TRBJ2-2, with 11 positions matching TRBD2. CDR3 length: 18 amino acids. With 0 bases clipped from V and 4 bases from J, the junction kept 7 bases outside the gene matches. Germline loops: CDR1 LGHNA, CDR2 YNFKEQ. The CDR3 bases are TGTGCCAGCAGCCAAGAGACCGTTACTAGCGGGAGCACCGGGGAGCTGTTTTTT. Residues: CASSQETVTSGSTGELFF.

The rearrangement links TRBV6-5 to TRBJ2-7; TRBD2 matches at 7 bases. CDR1 and CDR2 from the germline V gene are MNHEY and SVGAGI. The CDR3 is 12 amino acids. With 6 bases clipped from V and 1 base from J, the junction kept 0 bases outside the gene matches. CDR3 sequence (DNA): TGTGCCAGCAGGGGGGGGTCCTACGAGCAGTACTTC. Translated, it gives CASRGGSYEQYF.

The rearrangement joins TRBV30 to TRBJ1-1, with a weak D call TRBD1 (5 bases). V was cut by 3 bases and J by 3 bases, with 11 bases left in between. Germline V lookup: CDR1 GTSNPN, CDR2 SVGIG (reference sequence). CDR3 size: 13 residues. Here the CDR3 DNA reads TGTGCCTGGAGACCAGGGAGGGACACTGAAGCTTTCTTT. Protein: CAWRPGRDTEAFF. Complete variable domain (other parts from reference TRBV30 and TRBJ1-1): SQTIHQWPATLVQPVGSPLSLECTVEGTSNPNLYWYRQAAGRGLQLLFYSVGIGQISSEVPQNLSASRPQDRQFILSSKKLLLSDSGFYLCAWRPGRDTEAFFGQGTRLTVV.

This chain uses TRBV5-1 with TRBJ1-2, with D possibly matching TRBD1 (6 bases). CDR1 is SGHRS, CDR2 YFSETQ, per germline. This CDR3 is built from 15 residues. V dropped 6 bases and J dropped 3 bases, with 18 bases sitting between them. The CDR3 nucleotides read TGCGCCAGCACCCCCTCAGGGGAGAAACACTATGGCTACACCTTC. Amino acids: CASTPSGEKHYGYTF.

This rearrangement joins TRBV2 to TRBJ2-6; D may be TRBD1 (6 bases). V was trimmed by 6 bases and J by 0 bases, leaving 15 bases between them. This CDR3 region has 17 residues. Germline assignment: CDR1 SNHLY and CDR2 FYNNEI. The chain's CDR3 is CASSLTGPNSGANVLTF. The CDR3 coding sequence is TGTGCCAGCAGCCTGACAGGCCCCAACTCTGGGGCCAACGTCCTGACTTTC.

This chain connects TRBV27 to TRBJ1-2; TRBD1 is a possible D gene (6 bases). The CDR3 consists of 16 residues. V lost 5 bases, J lost 4 bases, and 20 bases lay in between. Germline CDR1 MNHEY, CDR2 SMNVEV (reference sequence). In DNA, the CDR3 is TGTGCCAGCAGTGGGATGTCAACCGGGACATCCTATGGCTACACCTTC. Amino acids: CASSGMSTGTSYGYTF.

The J gene is TRBJ2-3, the V gene TRBV16; 7 bases fit TRBD1. The CDR3 contains 15 residues. The germline gives CDR1 KGHSY, CDR2 FQNENV. The V and J ends lost 4 bases and 2 bases, in that order; junction bases with no gene match: 6. The CDR3: CASSPPQGYTDTQYF. The CDR3 region has the DNA TGTGCCAGCAGCCCCCCACAGGGGTACACAGATACGCAGTATTTT.

This clone has only one observation. The chain has TRBV5-1 and TRBJ2-3; 11 bases match TRBD2. The CDR3 is 16 amino acids. CDR1 and CDR2 (germline): SGHRS, YFSETQ. V lost 4 bases to trimming and J lost 3 bases; unmatched junction nucleotides: 7. The CDR3 spells CASSRVTSGRTDTQYF. The CDR3 coding sequence is TGCGCCAGCAGCAGGGTAACTAGCGGGAGAACAGATACGCAGTATTTT.

V usage is TRBV6-1 and J usage is TRBJ1-1; the D gene is possibly TRBD1 (5 bases). This CDR3 is 13 amino acids long. The V and J ends lost 1 base and 4 bases respectively, with 7 bases between them. CDR1 is MNHNS, CDR2 SASEGT, per germline. This CDR3 reads CASSEGRGTEAFF. The CDR3, as DNA: TGTGCCAGCAGTGAAGGAAGGGGCACTGAAGCTTTCTTT.

The chain uses TRBV5-1 and TRBJ2-5, with 10 bases aligning to TRBD2. This CDR3 region has 20 residues. With V trimmed by 0 bases and J by 1 base, 15 bases remained unmatched. In germline, CDR1 is SGHRS, CDR2 YFSETQ. The CDR3 sequence is CASSLVRGTSVKGFQETQYF. CDR3 coding DNA: TGCGCCAGCAGCTTGGTCAGAGGGACTAGCGTGAAGGGATTCCAAGAGACCCAGTACTTC.

The chain carries TRBV28 and TRBJ1-1; possible D gene TRBD1, 6 bases. CDR1 and CDR2 from the germline V gene are MDHEN and SYDVKM. V lost 6 bases, J lost 6 bases, and 17 bases lay in between. This CDR3 spans 14 amino acids. Written as DNA, the CDR3 is TGTGCCAGCAGCTTTTTTGAGGGGGTCTCTGAAGCTTTCTTT. Its translation: CASSFFEGVSEAFF.

The CDR3 protein is CASSLGRLADTQYF. Written as DNA, the CDR3 is TGCGCCAGCAGCTTGGGACGACTAGCAGATACGCAGTATTTT. The chain carries TRBV5-1 and TRBJ2-3; the D gene is possibly TRBD2 (6 bases). Germline CDR1 is SGHRS and CDR2 is YFSETQ. V was clipped by 0 bases and J by 4 bases, with 9 bases between them. The CDR3 length is 14 residues. Full variable domain (rest looked up from reference TRBV5-1 and TRBJ2-3): KAGVTQTPRYLIKTRGQQVTLSCSPISGHRSVSWYQQTPGQGLQFLFEYFSETQRNKGNFPGRFSGRQFSNSRSEMNVSTLELGDSALYLCASSLGRLADTQYFGPGTRLTVL.

The chain joins TRBV13 to TRBJ1-2, with D possibly TRBD1 on 6 matching bases. V gave up 5 bases and J gave up 3 bases, with 16 bases separating them. The CDR3 runs 15 residues. CDR1 and CDR2 (germline): PRHDT, FYEKMQ (reference sequence). The CDR3 DNA reads as TGTGCCAGCAGCCGGGGGGCCAGGTCTCACTATGGCTACACCTTC. Translation: CASSRGARSHYGYTF.

This chain joins TRBV4-1 and TRBJ1-2, with D unclear. Germline CDR1 is MGHRA and CDR2 is YSYEKL. This CDR3 contains 15 residues. V was trimmed by 0 bases and J by 8 bases, leaving 16 bases between them. The CDR3 sequence is CASSQDLSPRVGYTF. In nucleotides, the CDR3 is TGCGCCAGCAGCCAAGACCTTTCACCGAGGGTCGGCTACACCTTC.

The CDR3 DNA sequence: TGTGCCAGCAGTTTCAGGAGCGGCTACGAGCAGTACTTC. Protein: CASSFRSGYEQYF. The chain carries TRBV28 and TRBJ2-7, with D perhaps matching TRBD2 (5 bases). There are 13 residues in the CDR3. With 3 bases removed from V and 3 bases from J, the gap between germline ends came to 9 bases. Germline-derived CDR1 and CDR2 are MDHEN and SYDVKM.

This clone has a single count. The V gene is TRBV19, the J gene TRBJ1-1; the D gene is possibly TRBD1 (6 bases). Per the germline V gene, CDR1 is LNHDA and CDR2 is SQIVND (reference sequence). This CDR3 region has 15 residues. Trimming removed 5 bases from V and 4 bases from J, with 17 bases in between. The CDR3 reads CASSSLFGGATEAFF. CDR3 nucleotides: TGTGCCAGTAGTTCCCTTTTCGGGGGGGCCACTGAAGCTTTCTTT.